These 15 T cell receptor beta chains came from one sample sequenced in a study of blood T cell repertoires in COVID-19. Sequenced by immunoSEQ multiplex PCR; TCRdb stores in-frame clones only, minus some. The data contain fewer than 300,000 clones, around 82% of them singletons. Sequencing used peripheral blood. These receptors came from a human donor with COVID-19, enrolled during active disease. The donor label of this sample is uncertain.

This chain joins TRBV7-6 and TRBJ2-3, with 12 bases matching TRBD2. The CDR3 sequence is 17 residues long. Germline V gene sequence: CDR1 SGHVS, CDR2 FNYEAQ. After removal of 0 bases from V and 0 bases from J, the junction contained 1 base not matched to a gene. The CDR3 DNA reads as TGTGCCAGCAGCTTAGCGGGGACTAGCGGGAGCACAGATACGCAGTATTTT. Amino acid sequence: CASSLAGTSGSTDTQYF. Variable domain in full (rest from reference TRBV7-6 and TRBJ2-3): GAGVSQSPRYKVTKRGQDVALRCDPISGHVSLYWYRQALGQGPEFLTYFNYEAQQDKSGLPNDRFSAERPEGSISTLTIQRTEQRDSAMYRCASSLAGTSGSTDTQYFGPGTRLTVL.

This clone is a singleton in its sample. V usage is TRBV9 and J usage is TRBJ1-4; D is ambiguous. V was clipped by 4 bases and J by 0 bases, with 19 bases between them. Germline V gives CDR1 SGDLS, CDR2 YYNGEE. This CDR3 is 18 amino acids long. The CDR3 DNA reads TGTGCCAGCAGCTCATCGACTCCGGGGAGGGCAACTAATGAAAAACTGTTTTTT. This sequence encodes CASSSSTPGRATNEKLFF.

This sequence joins TRBV30 and TRBJ2-2; TRBD2 agrees at 11 bases. Germline values: CDR1 GTSNPN, CDR2 SVGIG (reference sequence). The CDR3 is 16 amino acids. The junction had 10 bases not matched to a gene; V was cut back by 2 bases and J by 8 bases. The CDR3 DNA sequence: TGTGCCTGGAGTTCGGCCGGGACTAGCGGTGGAGGGGAGCTGTTTTTT. It yields the protein CAWSSAGTSGGGELFF.

The chain has TRBV5-4 and TRBJ2-6, with D possibly matching TRBD2 (6 bases). There are 16 residues in the CDR3. Trimming took 0 bases from V and 3 from J, leaving 10 bases between them. From germline, CDR1 is SGHNT and CDR2 YYREEE (reference sequence). The CDR3 protein is CASSLDVADGANVLTF. CDR3 in DNA: TGTGCCAGCAGCTTGGACGTAGCGGATGGGGCCAACGTCCTGACTTTC.

The chain is built from TRBV28 and TRBJ1-5; TRBD1 matches 7 bases. CDR1 and CDR2 (germline): MDHEN, SYDVKM. The ends lost 5 bases at V and 2 bases at J; junction bases unmatched: 6. The CDR3 is 15 residues long. CDR3 in amino acids: CASSPGQRGNQPQHF. CDR3 bases: TGTGCCAGCAGTCCGGGACAGAGGGGCAATCAGCCCCAGCATTTT.

The V and J genes are TRBV2 and TRBJ1-1; D not certain. CDR1 is SNHLY and CDR2 is FYNNEI in the germline V gene. Trimming pared 4 bases from V and 10 bases from J, leaving 13 bases between. There are 12 residues in the CDR3. In DNA, the CDR3 is TGTGCCAGCAGTGTCCGGGTCGGGGTAGCTTTCTTT. Protein: CASSVRVGVAFF. The whole variable domain, remainder taken from reference TRBV2 and TRBJ1-1, is EPEVTQTPSHQVTQMGQEVILRCVPISNHLYFYWYRQILGQKVEFLVSFYNNEISEKSEIFDDQFSVERPDGSNFTLKIRSTKLEDSAMYFCASSVRVGVAFFGQGTRLTVV.

This chain connects TRBV6-2 or TRBV6-3 to TRBJ2-5; D is perhaps TRBD2 (6 bases). Per the germline V gene, CDR1 is MNHEY and CDR2 is SVGEGT. The CDR3 contains 19 residues. V was shortened by 0 bases and J by 3 bases, with 23 bases between the two germline ends. The CDR3 region has the DNA TGTGCCAGCAGTTACTCGACATACGGAGGGATGGTACCAAAAGAGACCCAGTACTTC. Translated, it gives CASSYSTYGGMVPKETQYF.

This rearrangement joins TRBV15 to TRBJ2-3; 9 nucleotides agree with TRBD2. Germline V lookup: CDR1 LNHNV, CDR2 YYDKDF (reference sequence). This CDR3 contains 16 residues. V dropped 3 bases and J dropped 1; count of bases not matched to a gene: 5. The CDR3 here is CATSRAVAGGTDTQYF. The CDR3 coding sequence is TGTGCCACCAGCAGGGCCGTAGCGGGAGGCACAGATACGCAGTATTTT.

V usage is TRBV3-1 (or the pseudogene TRBV3-2) and J usage is TRBJ2-7; 12 positions agree with TRBD1. Germline CDR1 is LGHDT and CDR2 is YNNKEL (reference sequence). The CDR3 sequence is 12 residues long. The CDR3 DNA reads TGTGCTACGGGACAGGGGGCTTCCGAGCAGTACTTC. It is translated as CATGQGASEQYF.

The chain is built from TRBV28 and TRBJ2-7; 7 nucleotides agree with TRBD1. Germline assignment: CDR1 MDHEN and CDR2 SYDVKM. The CDR3 covers 13 residues. J was trimmed by 5 bases and V by 5 bases; bases with no gene match: 6. The CDR3 reads CASSLQGLDEQYF. Written as DNA, the CDR3 is TGTGCCAGCAGTCTACAGGGGCTGGACGAGCAGTACTTC.

The rearrangement uses TRBV19 and TRBJ1-4; D is uncertain. The length of the CDR3 is 14 residues. Germline loops: CDR1 LNHDA, CDR2 SQIVND (reference sequence). V was trimmed by 6 bases and J by 7 bases, leaving 15 bases between them. The CDR3 here is CASSLEGPGEKLFF. CDR3 nucleotide sequence: TGTGCCAGTAGCCTAGAGGGCCCGGGTGAAAAACTGTTTTTT.

The chain recombines TRBV7-2 with TRBJ1-2, with 8 bases fitting TRBD1. CDR1 and CDR2 (germline): SGHTA, FQGNSA. Trimming removed 4 bases from V and 7 bases from J; junction bases left unmatched: 8. This CDR3 has 14 amino acids. CDR3 DNA: TGTGCCAGCAGCTCAACCGGACAGGGTTTTGGCTACACCTTC. This gives the protein CASSSTGQGFGYTF.

J is TRBJ2-7 and V is TRBV6-4, with unresolved D. V was trimmed by 2 bases and J by 4 bases, leaving 12 bases between them. CDR1 MRHNA and CDR2 SNTAGT come from the germline V gene. The CDR3 has 14 residues. The CDR3 region is CASSDHTEMYEQYF. In DNA, the CDR3 is TGTGCCAGCAGTGACCACACAGAAATGTACGAGCAGTACTTC.

This clone was recorded only once. This sequence joins TRBV28 and TRBJ1-5; tentative D call: TRBD1 (5 bases). CDR1 MDHEN and CDR2 SYDVKM come from the germline V gene. The CDR3 has 12 residues. Trimming cost V 6 bases and J 7 bases, with 10 bases left between them. The CDR3: CASRTQGQPQHF. The DNA for the CDR3 is TGTGCCAGCAGGACGCAGGGCCAGCCCCAGCATTTT.

The chain links TRBV18 to TRBJ1-5; possible D gene TRBD1, 5 bases. V lost 4 bases to trimming and J lost 0 bases, with 7 bases between them. Germline CDR1 and CDR2: KGHSH and LQKENI. This CDR3 has 14 amino acids. The CDR3 sequence: CASSLGLSNQPQHF. The CDR3 DNA follows: TGTGCCAGCTCACTGGGACTTAGCAATCAGCCCCAGCATTTT.